Following are 3 T cell receptor beta chains from one sample sequenced in a study of OX40 agonist ivuxolimab in advanced cancers. This table comes from immunoSEQ multiplex PCR, and its TCRdb copy is limited to in-frame clones, with some not included. The sample has some 98,000 clones, 85% to 95% seen once. The specimen was CD4+ or CD8+ T cells sorted from blood, collected in a trial of the OX40 agonist ivuxolimab. Receptors were obtained from an adult with an advanced solid tumor such as melanoma, head and neck, liver or kidney cancer.

This chain connects TRBV7-3 to TRBJ2-1; the D is unclear. Deletions cut 3 bases from V and 2 bases from J, with 5 bases between. The CDR3 contains 13 residues. The germline V gene has CDR1 SGHTA and CDR2 FQGTGA. CDR3: CASSFGPYNEQFF. DNA for the CDR3: TGTGCCAGCAGCTTCGGGCCCTACAATGAGCAGTTCTTC. Full variable domain (missing parts from reference TRBV7-3 and TRBJ2-1): GAGVSQTPSNKVTEKGKYVELRCDPISGHTALYWYRQSLGQGPEFLIYFQGTGAADDSGLPNDRFFAVRPEGSVSTLKIQRTERGDSAVYLCASSFGPYNEQFFGPGTRLTVL.

The chain employs TRBV28 and TRBJ1-5; possibly TRBD1 for D (6 bases). The germline V and J ends were trimmed by 4 bases and 9 bases, with 16 bases remaining between them. Per germline, CDR1 MDHEN and CDR2 SYDVKM. The CDR3 length is 14 residues. The CDR3 protein is CASSYRTVPWPQHF. The CDR3 coding sequence is TGTGCCAGCAGTTACAGGACAGTCCCATGGCCCCAGCATTTT.

The J gene is TRBJ2-3, the V gene TRBV6-6, with TRBD2 identical over 10 bases. CDR3 length equals 14 residues. V shed 7 bases, J shed 2 bases, and the junction held 3 bases outside the gene matches. Per germline, CDR1 MNHNY and CDR2 SVGAGI (reference sequence). In nucleotides, the CDR3 is TGTGCCAGCACCCTAGCGGGAGACACAGATACGCAGTATTTT. Protein product: CASTLAGDTDTQYF.